Below are 20 T cell receptor beta chains sequenced from a single sample in a study of blood T cell repertoires in COVID-19. Data came from immunoSEQ multiplex PCR; TCRdb stores just in-frame clones and leaves some out. The sample includes under 300,000 clones, approximately 88% of them seen just once. Sequenced input: peripheral blood. The receptors here all came from a woman in her thirties with acute or convalescent COVID-19.

The chain combines TRBV3-1 (or the pseudogene TRBV3-2) with TRBJ1-1, with 7 nucleotides matching TRBD1. With 5 bases clipped from V and 4 bases from J, the junction kept 10 bases outside the gene matches. The CDR3 is 15 amino acids. In germline, CDR1 is LGHDT, CDR2 YNNKEL (reference sequence). CDR3 nucleotide sequence: TGTGCCAGCAGCAAGACCAGGACAGGCGTCACTGAAGCTTTCTTT. This codes for CASSKTRTGVTEAFF.

The chain combines TRBV4-3 with TRBJ2-4, with 11 bases that match TRBD2. Germline V lookup: CDR1 LGHNA, CDR2 YSLEER. Germline trimming cut 6 bases from V and 8 bases from J; bases unmatched to any gene: 3. The CDR3 is 13 amino acids. The CDR3 reads CASSSGRGYIQYF. Here the CDR3 DNA reads TGCGCCAGCAGTAGCGGGAGGGGATACATTCAGTACTTC.

The chain links TRBV5-4 to TRBJ2-3; TRBD2 aligns across 10 bases. This CDR3 contains 16 residues. From germline, CDR1 is SGHNT and CDR2 YYREEE (reference sequence). V lost 4 bases and J lost 2; bases outside the gene matches: 7. CDR3 amino acids: CASSIWTSGYTDTQYF. The CDR3, as DNA: TGTGCCAGCAGCATCTGGACTAGCGGCTACACAGATACGCAGTATTTT. The full variable domain, in which reference TRBV5-4 and TRBJ2-3 provide the parts outside the CDR3, is ETGVTQSPTHLIKTRGQQVTLRCSSQSGHNTVSWYQQALGQGPQFIFQYYREEENGRGNFPPRFSGLQFPNYSSELNVNALELDDSALYLCASSIWTSGYTDTQYFGPGTRLTVL.

The chain uses TRBV5-1 and TRBJ2-5, with TRBD2 matching 13 bases. Germline CDR1 reads SGHRS; CDR2 reads YFSETQ. The J segment lost 7 bases and the V segment lost 0 bases, leaving 12 bases of the junction unmatched. The CDR3 extends over 18 amino acids. The CDR3 region has the DNA TGCGCCAGCAGCTTGGGACTGGACTGGACTAGCGGGAGTGGGACCCAGTACTTC. Encoded protein: CASSLGLDWTSGSGTQYF.

The rearrangement links TRBV12-3 or TRBV12-4 to TRBJ1-1; the D is unclear. The CDR3 is 10 amino acids. The germline V and J ends were trimmed by 6 bases and 11 bases, with 10 bases remaining between them. CDR3 in amino acids: CASSLAGAFF. Here the CDR3 DNA reads TGTGCCAGCAGCCTAGCGGGGGCTTTCTTT.

On this clone itself: Compared with germline, one end of the junction differs, possibly owing to a read error. This sequence joins TRBV7-2 and TRBJ2-2, with TRBD1 as a possible D gene (5 bases). CDR1 is SGHTA, CDR2 FQGNSA, per germline. The CDR3 extends over 14 amino acids. The CDR3 nucleotides read TGTGCCAGCAGCTTACGACAGAACCCCGGGGAGCTGTTTTTT. Encoded protein: CASSLRQNPGELFF.

The chain links TRBV30 to TRBJ1-2, with unresolved D. There are 12 residues in the CDR3. The germline V gene encodes CDR1 GTSNPN and CDR2 SVGIG (reference sequence). Trimming left V 2 bases short and J 4 bases short, with 8 bases between. CDR3 amino acids: CAWSSSSYGYTF. DNA for the CDR3: TGTGCCTGGAGTTCCAGTTCCTATGGCTACACCTTC.

The rearrangement links TRBV5-1 to TRBJ2-2; 7 positions match TRBD2. Germline values: CDR1 SGHRS, CDR2 YFSETQ. Losses at the gene ends were 5 bases for V and 3 bases for J; bases not matched to a gene: 7. CDR3 length equals 15 residues. This CDR3 reads CASSRVAGDTGELFF. The CDR3 region has the DNA TGCGCCAGCAGTCGGGTAGCGGGCGACACCGGGGAGCTGTTTTTT.

The chain carries TRBV11-3 and TRBJ2-7; a weak D match, TRBD1 (6 bases). Per germline, CDR1 SGHNT and CDR2 YENEEA. With 5 bases removed from V and 3 bases from J, the gap between germline ends came to 17 bases. CDR3 length: 15 residues. CDR3 coding DNA: TGTGCCAGCAGCGGGGACACGCCGAGTCTCTACGAGCAGTACTTC. This encodes CASSGDTPSLYEQYF.

The chain uses TRBV4-1 and TRBJ2-2, with D possibly matching TRBD2 (5 bases). V was clipped by 0 bases and J by 3 bases, with 17 bases between them. Germline V CDR1 and CDR2: MGHRA, YSYEKL. The CDR3 consists of 18 residues. The CDR3 here is CASSQEGFGVGDTGELFF. CDR3 sequence (DNA): TGCGCCAGCAGCCAAGAGGGTTTCGGGGTTGGGGACACCGGGGAGCTGTTTTTT.

V and J are TRBV9 and TRBJ1-2; the D gene is possibly TRBD1 (6 bases). The CDR3 length is 13 residues. Germline CDR1 is SGDLS and CDR2 is YYNGEE. V lost 5 bases and J 7 bases, leaving 15 bases between the germline ends. The CDR3 spells CASSTRGGFGYTF. CDR3 DNA: TGTGCCAGCAGTACTAGAGGGGGTTTTGGCTACACCTTC. Drawing the rest from reference TRBV9 and TRBJ1-2, the complete variable domain is DSGVTQTPKHLITATGQRVTLRCSPRSGDLSVYWYQQSLDQGLQFLIQYYNGEERAKGNILERFSAQQFPDLHSELNLSSLELGDSALYFCASSTRGGFGYTFGSGTRLTVV.

The chain carries TRBV6-2 or TRBV6-3 and TRBJ2-5, with 8 bases lining up with TRBD1. The CDR3 is made up of 14 amino acids. Germline V lookup: CDR1 MNHEY, CDR2 SVGEGT. V lost 0 bases to trimming and J lost 8 bases; unmatched junction nucleotides: 5. The CDR3 is CASSYSDRVGTQYF. CDR3 bases: TGTGCCAGCAGTTACTCGGACAGGGTAGGAACCCAGTACTTC.

The V call is TRBV6-5, the J call TRBJ1-6; D perhaps matches TRBD1 (6 bases). Germline CDR1 MNHEY, CDR2 SVGAGI. This CDR3 comprises 15 residues. Trimming took off 7 bases at V and 5 bases at J, with 15 bases between the two ends. The CDR3 loop is CASTLLDSNNSPLHF. CDR3 DNA: TGTGCCAGCACCCTATTGGACAGCAATAATTCACCCCTCCACTTT.

This chain joins TRBV19 and TRBJ2-1; 10 nucleotides align to TRBD2. After removal of 4 bases from V and 1 base from J, the junction contained 7 bases not matched to a gene. Germline V gene sequence: CDR1 LNHDA, CDR2 SQIVND (reference sequence). This CDR3 spans 17 amino acids. The CDR3: CASSNPSGSISYNEQFF. The CDR3 DNA reads TGTGCCAGTAGTAATCCTAGCGGGAGTATTTCCTACAATGAGCAGTTCTTC. The entire variable domain, with the rest obtained from reference TRBV19 and TRBJ2-1, is as follows: DGGITQSPKYLFRKEGQNVTLSCEQNLNHDAMYWYRQDPGQGLRLIYYSQIVNDFQKGDIAEGYSVSREKKESFPLTVTSAQKNPTAFYLCASSNPSGSISYNEQFFGPGTRLTVL.

The chain is built from TRBV27 and TRBJ2-5, with 9 bases aligning to TRBD1. Germline CDR1 is MNHEY and CDR2 is SMNVEV (reference sequence). After removal of 6 bases from V and 5 bases from J, the junction contained 10 bases not matched to a gene. The CDR3 contains 15 residues. CDR3 loop: CASSFGTGSGETQYF. In nucleotides, the CDR3 is TGTGCCAGCAGCTTCGGGACAGGGAGTGGGGAGACCCAGTACTTC.

V gene TRBV19 combines with J gene TRBJ2-7, with 9 bases matching TRBD1. CDR3 length: 13 amino acids. The trim removed 3 bases at V and 3 bases at J, leaving 0 bases unmatched. Germline CDR1 reads LNHDA; CDR2 reads SQIVND (reference sequence). CDR3 nucleotides: TGTGCCAGTAGTATGGGACAGGGCTACGAGCAGTACTTC. It specifies CASSMGQGYEQYF.

This sequence joins TRBV7-9 and TRBJ2-1; tentative D call: TRBD2 (6 bases). V lost 1 base and J 5 bases, leaving 18 bases between the germline ends. Germline loops: CDR1 SEHNR, CDR2 FQNEAQ (reference sequence). The CDR3 is made up of 17 amino acids. The CDR3 sequence is CASSLGGGVLAHNEQFF. As DNA, the CDR3 is TGTGCCAGCAGCTTAGGAGGCGGGGTATTAGCTCACAATGAGCAGTTCTTC. The full variable domain, its missing parts supplied by reference TRBV7-9 and TRBJ2-1, is DTGVSQNPRHKITKRGQNVTFRCDPISEHNRLYWYRQTLGQGPEFLTYFQNEAQLEKSRLLSDRFSAERPKGSFSTLEIQRTEQGDSAMYLCASSLGGGVLAHNEQFFGPGTRLTVL.

V is TRBV5-4 and J is TRBJ2-2, with D maybe TRBD2 (5 bases). CDR1 is SGHNT and CDR2 is YYREEE in the germline V gene (reference sequence). The CDR3 has 14 residues. V was shortened by 3 bases and J by 4 bases, with 10 bases between the two germline ends. The CDR3 nucleotides are TGTGCCAGCAGCTCCGGGGTGAGCACCGGGGAGCTGTTTTTT. It translates to CASSSGVSTGELFF.

This sequence joins TRBV7-2 and TRBJ2-2, with D possibly being TRBD2 (8 bases). This CDR3 has 19 amino acids. CDR1 and CDR2 from the germline V gene are SGHTA and FQGNSA. V was pared by 3 bases and J by 3 bases, with 23 bases between. The CDR3 region is CASSFRGVAGTAHTGELFF. CDR3 nucleotides: TGTGCCAGCAGCTTCAGGGGAGTAGCGGGGACAGCCCACACCGGGGAGCTGTTTTTT.

The rearrangement uses TRBV7-5 and TRBJ1-2. TRBV7-5 is listed as a pseudogene. The CDR3 extends over 12 amino acids. The DNA for the CDR3 is TGTGCCAGAAGCTTCCCCGGGGGAGGCTACACCTTC. Translating gives CARSFPGGGYTF.